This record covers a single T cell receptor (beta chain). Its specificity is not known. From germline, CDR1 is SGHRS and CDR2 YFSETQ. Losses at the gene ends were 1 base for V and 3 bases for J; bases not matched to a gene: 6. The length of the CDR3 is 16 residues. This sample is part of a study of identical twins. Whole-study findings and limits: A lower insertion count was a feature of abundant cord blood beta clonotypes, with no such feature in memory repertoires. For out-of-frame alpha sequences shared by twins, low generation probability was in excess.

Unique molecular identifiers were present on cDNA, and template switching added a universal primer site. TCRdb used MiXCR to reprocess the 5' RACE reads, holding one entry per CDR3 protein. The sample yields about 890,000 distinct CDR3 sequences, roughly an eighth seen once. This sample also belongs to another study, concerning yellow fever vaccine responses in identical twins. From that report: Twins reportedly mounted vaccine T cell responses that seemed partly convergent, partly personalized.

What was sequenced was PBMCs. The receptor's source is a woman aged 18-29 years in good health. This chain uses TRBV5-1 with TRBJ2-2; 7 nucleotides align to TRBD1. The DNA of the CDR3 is TGCGCCAGCAGCTTGCTGTTCCAGGGGGACACCGGGGAGCTGTTTTTT. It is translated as CASSLLFQGDTGELFF.